This T cell receptor beta chain was recorded in a study of blood T cell repertoires in COVID-19. The table came from immunoSEQ multiplex PCR; TCRdb's copy has only in-frame clones and leaves some out. The sample shows 210,000 or so clones, about 77% of them seen only once. Germline loops: CDR1 LGHDT, CDR2 YNNKEL (reference sequence). V was cut by 2 bases and J by 4 bases, with 14 bases left in between. The CDR3 spans 15 residues. V is TRBV3-1 (or the pseudogene TRBV3-2) and J is TRBJ1-1; no reliable D call. Sequencing used peripheral blood. The sequence came from a woman aged 80 or over with active or convalescent COVID-19. The CDR3 bases are TGTGCCAGCAGCCAATATGGCGGGAGGGTCACTGAAGCTTTCTTT. Translating gives CASSQYGGRVTEAFF.